This entry features one T cell receptor beta chain sequence. This specimen belongs to a study of T-cell memory formation after mild COVID-19. V was trimmed by 4 bases and J by 0 bases, leaving 13 bases between them. The germline V gene has CDR1 SGHRS and CDR2 YFSETQ. CDR3 size: 15 residues. 5'RACE with constant-segment primers built TCRalpha and TCRbeta cDNA libraries with UMIs. TCRdb used MiXCR to reprocess the 5' RACE reads, holding one entry per CDR3 protein. The profile shows 150,000 or so distinct CDR3 sequences, 20% to 25% of them singletons. The source material was PBMCs or a T cell subset sorted from them (not recorded which). This chain joins TRBV5-1 and TRBJ2-5, with D perhaps matching TRBD2 (5 bases). This receptor was taken from an adult woman who had mild COVID-19 (a few samples of this study predate the infection). Cell type and time point are not known. The CDR3 nucleotides read TGCGCCAGCAGCCCACTAGAGGAGTACCAAGAGACCCAGTACTTC. Translated, it gives CASSPLEEYQETQYF.